Shown below are 30 T cell receptor beta chains from a single sample sequenced in a study of blood T cell repertoires in COVID-19 (dated by TCRdb to about 2020). Library preparation employed the immunoSEQ multiplex PCR assay. The table comes from immuneACCESS by way of TCRdb, which keeps in-frame sequences with V and J called. Part of the clones is missing from these tables; in studies checked, under half for an unresolved V gene and the rest for unknown reasons. The sample has roughly 280,000 clones on record, 75% to 90% of them singletons. Of the sample, 2.4% is held by the ten largest clones. The sample taken for sequencing was PBMCs or T cells enriched from blood (not recorded which). All receptors derive from a woman between 18 and 29 years old who had recovered from COVID-19.

DNA for the CDR3: TGTGCCAGCAGCCAAAGTAGAGGCGGGTTGACTGAAGCTTTCTTT. Translated: CASSQSRGGLTEAFF. V is TRBV3-1 (or the pseudogene TRBV3-2) and J is TRBJ1-1; D is undetermined. Germline CDR1 and CDR2: LGHDT and YNNKEL (reference sequence). The ends were cut back, 2 bases at V and 5 bases at J, with 15 bases in the middle. This CDR3 spans 15 amino acids.

The chain has TRBV7-8 and TRBJ2-3, with D perhaps TRBD2 (5 bases). CDR3 length: 16 amino acids. Between the trimmed V and J ends, which lost 0 bases and 1 base, there was a span of 11 bases. CDR1 and CDR2 (germline): SGHVS, FQNEAQ. In DNA, the CDR3 is TGTGCCAGCAGCTTAGCAGCGGTCCCGGGCACAGATACGCAGTATTTT. Translated, it gives CASSLAAVPGTDTQYF.

This clone was observed a single time. V is TRBV5-1 and J is TRBJ1-1, with D possibly matching TRBD1 (6 bases). The V and J ends lost 1 base and 2 bases respectively, with 21 bases between them. This CDR3 contains 18 residues. Per the germline V gene, CDR1 is SGHRS and CDR2 is YFSETQ. This chain's CDR3 is CASSLTPFRDTTNTEAFF. For the CDR3, the DNA is TGCGCCAGCAGCTTGACGCCCTTCCGGGACACAACTAACACTGAAGCTTTCTTT.

The chain links TRBV6-5 to TRBJ1-2; the D gene is possibly TRBD1 (5 bases). V lost 4 bases and J lost 6, with 9 bases in between. Germline-derived CDR1 and CDR2 are MNHEY and SVGAGI. The CDR3 is 12 amino acids. This CDR3 is CASSFGGDGYTF. The CDR3 region has the DNA TGTGCCAGCAGTTTCGGAGGGGATGGCTACACCTTC.

This chain links TRBV6-5 with TRBJ2-1; TRBD2 matches at 10 bases. The CDR3 has 15 amino acids. The V gene end was trimmed by 7 bases and the J gene end by 10 bases; junction bases not matched to a gene: 13. Germline-derived CDR1 and CDR2 are MNHEY and SVGAGI. CDR3 region: CASTLAAGGRGEQFF. The DNA for the CDR3 is TGTGCCAGCACTCTGGCAGCGGGGGGGCGCGGGGAGCAGTTCTTC.

This chain connects TRBV14 to TRBJ2-7; 8 nucleotides agree with TRBD2. Looked up from germline, CDR1 is SGHDN and CDR2 is FVKESK. The CDR3 consists of 15 residues. With 1 base clipped from V and 3 bases from J, the junction kept 5 bases outside the gene matches. In DNA form, the CDR3 reads TGTGCCAGCAGCCAAGGATTTACTAGCGGCTACGAGCAGTACTTC. Its translation is CASSQGFTSGYEQYF.

This chain uses TRBV2 with TRBJ1-6; D not resolved. Trimming removed 8 bases at V and 10 bases at J, with 15 bases between. This CDR3 is built from 13 residues. Germline CDR1 is SNHLY and CDR2 is FYNNEI. In DNA form, the CDR3 reads TGTGCCAGCTCCCGAGAGGGTGACTCACCCCTCCACTTT. Translation gives CASSREGDSPLHF.

The chain uses TRBV4-2 and TRBJ1-4; 11 bases map to TRBD1. The ends lost 3 bases at V and 7 bases at J; junction bases unmatched: 10. This CDR3 comprises 17 residues. The germline V gene has CDR1 LGHNA and CDR2 YNFKEQ. Written as DNA, the CDR3 is TGTGCCAGCAGCCAGACCCAATCTGGGACAGGGGGTGAAAAACTGTTTTTT. Its translation: CASSQTQSGTGGEKLFF.

The V gene is TRBV27, the J gene TRBJ1-6; D remains unclear. This CDR3 comprises 12 residues. Germline values: CDR1 MNHEY, CDR2 SMNVEV (reference sequence). V dropped 7 bases and J dropped 10 bases, with 11 bases sitting between them. The CDR3 loop is CASKQSRSPLHF. In DNA form, the CDR3 reads TGTGCCAGCAAACAGAGCCGATCACCCCTCCACTTT.

V gene TRBV19 combines with J gene TRBJ1-1, with TRBD1 matching over 7 bases. The V and J ends lost 6 bases and 5 bases, in that order; junction bases with no gene match: 6. This CDR3 has 13 residues. The germline V gene encodes CDR1 LNHDA and CDR2 SQIVND (reference sequence). CDR3 DNA sequence: TGTGCCAGTAGGCCTCACAGGGGAACTGAAGCTTTCTTT. Its translation is CASRPHRGTEAFF. The full variable domain, completed using reference TRBV19 and TRBJ1-1, is DGGITQSPKYLFRKEGQNVTLSCEQNLNHDAMYWYRQDPGQGLRLIYYSQIVNDFQKGDIAEGYSVSREKKESFPLTVTSAQKNPTAFYLCASRPHRGTEAFFGQGTRLTVV.

The J gene is TRBJ2-1, the V gene TRBV5-1; a possible D gene is TRBD1 (5 bases). CDR1 and CDR2 (germline): SGHRS, YFSETQ. The germline V and J ends were trimmed by 0 bases and 5 bases, with 6 bases remaining between them. The CDR3 sequence is 13 residues long. The CDR3 region has the DNA TGCGCCAGCAGCTTGGGACAGCACAATGAGCAGTTCTTC. Translating gives CASSLGQHNEQFF.

The chain recombines TRBV12-5 with TRBJ1-3, with 8 nucleotides matching TRBD1. The CDR3 sequence is 15 residues long. After removal of 3 bases from V and 3 bases from J, the junction contained 4 bases not matched to a gene. Germline CDR1 reads LGHNT; CDR2 reads FRNRAP. DNA for the CDR3: TGTGCTAGTGGTTTTGCAGGGGGCGTTGGAAACACCATATATTTT. Its protein product is CASGFAGGVGNTIYF.

The V call is TRBV5-8, the J call TRBJ2-2, with 8 bases fitting TRBD2. Germline values: CDR1 SGHTS, CDR2 YDEGEE. J was trimmed by 1 base and V by 0 bases; bases with no gene match: 2. The CDR3 is 16 amino acids. The CDR3: CASSLGTSRNTGELFF. The CDR3 coding sequence is TGTGCCAGCAGCTTGGGGACTAGCAGGAACACCGGGGAGCTGTTTTTT.

This clone has more than one count but fewer than ten. V is TRBV11-1 and J is TRBJ2-2, with a weak D call TRBD2 (5 bases). V shed 5 bases and J shed 1 base, with 14 bases lying between them. This CDR3 region has 16 residues. Germline-derived CDR1 and CDR2 are SGHAT and FQDESV (reference sequence). As DNA, the CDR3 is TGTGCCAGCAGCCCCAGTAGGGCGGGGAACACCGGGGAGCTGTTTTTT. Residues: CASSPSRAGNTGELFF.

The chain links TRBV28 to TRBJ1-5, with TRBD1 matching over 8 bases. Germline CDR1 reads MDHEN; CDR2 reads SYDVKM. The CDR3 loop spans 17 amino acids. V lost 1 base to trimming and J lost 4 bases; unmatched junction nucleotides: 9. In DNA form, the CDR3 reads TGTGCCAGCAGTTTATCCCTCAGGGGGCAAAGTAATCAGCCCCAGCATTTT. This codes for CASSLSLRGQSNQPQHF.

The V call is TRBV18, the J call TRBJ1-1, with D possibly TRBD1 on 6 matching bases. In germline, CDR1 is KGHSH, CDR2 LQKENI. V was trimmed by 2 bases and J by 3 bases, leaving 10 bases between them. This CDR3 is built from 14 residues. The CDR3 bases are TGTGCCAGCTCACCATACAGGGAAGACACTGAAGCTTTCTTT. Translated: CASSPYREDTEAFF.

The chain has TRBV2 and TRBJ2-7; TRBD2 might be the D (6 bases). Trimming removed 4 bases at V and 3 bases at J, with 10 bases between. Per germline, CDR1 SNHLY and CDR2 FYNNEI. This CDR3 contains 13 residues. CDR3 amino acids: CASSGVGGYEQYF. As DNA, the CDR3 is TGTGCCAGCAGTGGGGTGGGAGGCTACGAGCAGTACTTC.

The rearrangement joins TRBV10-3 to TRBJ2-7; D perhaps matches TRBD2 (6 bases). Trimming took off 3 bases at V and 4 bases at J, with 13 bases between the two ends. The CDR3 sequence is 14 residues long. Per the germline V gene, CDR1 is ENHRY and CDR2 is SYGVKD. The CDR3 reads CAISDLSSEYEQYF. The CDR3 DNA sequence: TGTGCCATCAGTGACCTCTCTAGCGAATACGAGCAGTACTTC.

This clone was detected once. The V call is TRBV2, the J call TRBJ1-6, with 7 bases identical to TRBD1. Trimming removed 5 bases from V and 8 bases from J; junction bases left unmatched: 6. The CDR3 spans 14 residues. In germline, CDR1 is SNHLY, CDR2 FYNNEI. The CDR3 region is CASSKTGTDSPLHF. The DNA of the CDR3 is TGTGCCAGCAGTAAGACAGGGACCGATTCACCCCTCCACTTT. Complete variable domain (other parts from reference TRBV2 and TRBJ1-6): EPEVTQTPSHQVTQMGQEVILRCVPISNHLYFYWYRQILGQKVEFLVSFYNNEISEKSEIFDDQFSVERPDGSNFTLKIRSTKLEDSAMYFCASSKTGTDSPLHFGNGTRLTVT.

V is TRBV18 and J is TRBJ1-5, with D possibly matching TRBD1 (5 bases). The V gene lost 2 bases and the J gene lost 7 bases, with 6 bases spanning the gap. The CDR3 extends over 12 amino acids. Germline V gives CDR1 KGHSH, CDR2 LQKENI. The CDR3 bases are TGTGCCAGCTCACCATCAGGGCAGCCCCAGCATTTT. Encoded protein: CASSPSGQPQHF.

The chain combines TRBV7-9 with TRBJ2-7, with 7 bases aligning to TRBD1. With 7 bases clipped from V and 5 bases from J, the junction kept 8 bases outside the gene matches. This CDR3 is 13 amino acids long. The germline V gene encodes CDR1 SEHNR and CDR2 FQNEAQ (reference sequence). The CDR3 DNA reads as TGTGCCAGCATCGGGACAGTAAGTGACGAGCAGTACTTC. This gives the protein CASIGTVSDEQYF.

The gene calls are TRBV29-1 and TRBJ2-1; TRBD1 matches at 10 bases. The CDR3 is 16 residues long. CDR1 SQVTM and CDR2 ANQGSEA come from the germline V gene. V lost 5 bases to trimming and J lost 4 bases; unmatched junction nucleotides: 11. The CDR3 loop is CSVRSPGQGSYNEQFF. For the CDR3, the DNA is TGCAGCGTTCGATCGCCGGGACAGGGGAGTTACAATGAGCAGTTCTTC.

The rearrangement uses TRBV11-2 and TRBJ2-2; TRBD2 might be the D (5 bases). The germline CDR1 and CDR2 sequences are SGHAT and FQNNGV. Trimming removed 1 base from V and 4 bases from J, with 10 bases in between. The CDR3 totals 15 residues. The CDR3 DNA follows: TGTGCCAGCAGCTTAGCACGGGCGGGCACCGGGGAGCTGTTTTTT. It yields the protein CASSLARAGTGELFF.

The J gene is TRBJ1-2, the V gene TRBV6-5; D is unclear. CDR1 is MNHEY and CDR2 is SVGAGI in the germline V gene. The CDR3 loop spans 12 amino acids. The V gene lost 7 bases and the J gene lost 8 bases, with 14 bases spanning the gap. CDR3 in DNA: TGTGCCAGCACCCTAACCCCTACGGGCTACACCTTC. Translated, it gives CASTLTPTGYTF.

V is TRBV4-1 and J is TRBJ2-3, with 9 bases aligning to TRBD2. CDR1 MGHRA and CDR2 YSYEKL come from the germline V gene. With 1 base clipped from V and 6 bases from J, the junction kept 8 bases outside the gene matches. The CDR3 covers 16 residues. The CDR3 protein is CASSQVRGGISDTQYF. The CDR3 bases are TGCGCCAGCAGCCAAGTGCGGGGGGGCATTTCGGATACGCAGTATTTT.

V gene TRBV5-1 combines with J gene TRBJ2-3; unclear D gene. With 4 bases removed from V and 5 bases from J, the gap between germline ends came to 14 bases. The CDR3 extends over 14 amino acids. CDR1 is SGHRS, CDR2 YFSETQ, per germline. The chain's CDR3 is CASSPDIGEDTQYF. The CDR3 DNA is TGCGCCAGCAGCCCCGACATAGGCGAAGATACGCAGTATTTT.

The V call is TRBV5-1, the J call TRBJ1-2; D call uncertain. The germline gives CDR1 SGHRS, CDR2 YFSETQ. Trimming shortened V by 2 bases and J by 4 bases, and 9 bases separated the two germline ends. This CDR3 contains 13 residues. This chain's CDR3 is CASSFEGFYGYTF. The CDR3 DNA is TGCGCCAGCAGCTTCGAGGGTTTCTATGGCTACACCTTC.

This clone was seen only once. The V and J genes are TRBV15 and TRBJ2-7; TRBD1 matches at 10 bases. This CDR3 has 13 residues. Germline CDR1 and CDR2: LNHNV and YYDKDF (reference sequence). J lost 5 bases, V lost 5 bases, and 3 bases had no gene match. This CDR3 reads CATSSGTGDEQYF. CDR3 bases: TGTGCCACCAGCTCCGGGACAGGGGACGAGCAGTACTTC.

V and J are TRBV7-8 and TRBJ2-3; tentatively, D is TRBD1 (6 bases). Trimming removed 4 bases at V and 2 bases at J, with 19 bases between. Germline V lookup: CDR1 SGHVS, CDR2 FQNEAQ. This CDR3 has 17 residues. DNA of the CDR3: TGTGCCAGCAGCTCGGACCTTTGGGGGCGCGACACAGATACGCAGTATTTT. Its translation is CASSSDLWGRDTDTQYF.

This chain uses TRBV30 with TRBJ1-2, with 7 nucleotides matching TRBD1. The CDR3 runs 12 residues. Germline-derived CDR1 and CDR2 are GTSNPN and SVGIG (reference sequence). V lost 2 bases, J lost 3 bases, and 0 bases stayed unmatched. CDR3 amino acids: CAWSQGDYGYTF. DNA of the CDR3: TGTGCCTGGAGTCAGGGGGACTATGGCTACACCTTC.